A selection of T cell receptor beta chains follows, all from one sample in a study of T cells in Graves' hyperthyroidism and ophthalmopathy. Via MiXCR, TCRdb re-called the multiplex PCR reads, giving one row per CDR3 protein. Of under 700,000 distinct CDR3 sequences detected, approximately 44% appear once; the ten largest clones hold about 7.8%. The sample was peripheral blood or thyroid tissue (not recorded which). The receptors were sampled from a woman under 30 with Graves' hyperthyroidism. Both conserved end residues are part of each CDR3. D genes are given only for firm matches. Not all rows give a size; the values are once, few, many and, for expanded clones, a class.

v_gene: TRBV7-9
abundance: .
d_gene: TRBD2
CDR3aa: CASSSLAGDGTGELFF

v_gene: TRBV5-1
abundance: .
d_gene: .
CDR3aa: CASSLAVGPNQPQHF

v_gene: TRBV4-1
abundance: .
d_gene: TRBD1
CDR3aa: CASSRVGQGSTEAFF

v_gene: TRBV25-1
abundance: many
d_gene: .
CDR3aa: CASRGSGDRYFEAFF

v_gene: TRBV2
abundance: .
d_gene: .
CDR3aa: CASSEGGWAGGYTF

v_gene: TRBV5-6
abundance: .
d_gene: TRBD1
CDR3aa: CASSQGTGLWNTGELFF

v_gene: TRBV7-9
abundance: .
d_gene: TRBD2
CDR3aa: CASSLNLGLAHNTGELFF

v_gene: TRBV2
abundance: .
d_gene: .
CDR3aa: CASSLTQATLYGYTF

v_gene: TRBV7-9
abundance: .
d_gene: .
CDR3aa: CASSPQAQGGNTIYF

v_gene: TRBV29-1
abundance: .
d_gene: .
CDR3aa: CSHGAATNEKLFF

v_gene: TRBV2
abundance: .
d_gene: TRBD1
CDR3aa: CASRDRAFSGELFF

v_gene: TRBV2
abundance: many
d_gene: TRBD1
CDR3aa: CASRPRQGENYYGYTF

v_gene: TRBV14
abundance: .
d_gene: .
CDR3aa: CASSAHLNTEAFF

v_gene: TRBV20-1
abundance: few
d_gene: .
CDR3aa: CSARDPGGYNSPLHF

v_gene: TRBV11-2
abundance: .
d_gene: .
CDR3aa: CASSPFPDSNYGYTF

v_gene: TRBV10-3
abundance: once
d_gene: TRBD1
CDR3aa: CAISESPGGLFF

v_gene: TRBV7-2
abundance: .
d_gene: .
CDR3aa: CASSLGGNRGETQYF

v_gene: TRBV10-3
abundance: .
d_gene: .
CDR3aa: CAISWGETQYF

v_gene: TRBV7-8
abundance: many
d_gene: .
CDR3aa: CASSSAGANTGELFF

v_gene: TRBV4-3
abundance: few
d_gene: .
CDR3aa: CASSQVERMETQYF

v_gene: TRBV11-2
abundance: .
d_gene: TRBD1
CDR3aa: CASSLGTGVAGANVLTF

v_gene: TRBV29-1
abundance: .
d_gene: TRBD1
CDR3aa: CSVEGTVGGQPQHF

v_gene: TRBV9
abundance: .
d_gene: TRBD2
CDR3aa: CASTNRGRAYEQYF

v_gene: TRBV29-1
abundance: many
d_gene: .
CDR3aa: CSVADSDYEQYF

v_gene: TRBV25-1
abundance: many
d_gene: .
CDR3aa: CASSDTAGDYGYTF

v_gene: TRBV7-2
abundance: few
d_gene: .
CDR3aa: CASSLTGTDTYEQYF

v_gene: TRBV7-2
abundance: many
d_gene: .
CDR3aa: CASTLRGTEAFF

v_gene: TRBV2
abundance: many
d_gene: TRBD1
CDR3aa: CASRDRAGGGYTF

v_gene: TRBV7-3
abundance: .
d_gene: TRBD1
CDR3aa: CASSQGTGNGNTIYF

v_gene: TRBV7-9
abundance: .
d_gene: TRBD2
CDR3aa: CASSPTSGTSGANVLTF

v_gene: TRBV5-1
abundance: few
d_gene: .
CDR3aa: CASRLDKETQYF

v_gene: TRBV7-9
abundance: few
d_gene: .
CDR3aa: CASRTDRVYGYTF

v_gene: TRBV19
abundance: .
d_gene: .
CDR3aa: CASSKSPVPSYEQYF

v_gene: TRBV4-3
abundance: few
d_gene: .
CDR3aa: CASSQAVHNQPQHF

v_gene: TRBV29-1
abundance: many
d_gene: TRBD2
CDR3aa: CSVEGTSGSGDEQYF

v_gene: TRBV9
abundance: many
d_gene: .
CDR3aa: CASSVTGLGETQYF

v_gene: TRBV20-1
abundance: many
d_gene: .
CDR3aa: CSARARYEQYF

v_gene: TRBV2
abundance: .
d_gene: TRBD1
CDR3aa: CASRGQQRANYGCTF

v_gene: TRBV9
abundance: few
d_gene: TRBD1
CDR3aa: CASSARGTVNTEAFF

v_gene: TRBV20-1
abundance: .
d_gene: .
CDR3aa: CSAGRGRYEQYF

v_gene: TRBV7-8
abundance: few
d_gene: .
CDR3aa: CASSVTLPGHWTEAFF

v_gene: TRBV20-1
abundance: .
d_gene: TRBD1
CDR3aa: CSALGQGSSGANVLTF

v_gene: TRBV10-1
abundance: .
d_gene: TRBD1
CDR3aa: CATSWETGISNQPQHF

v_gene: TRBV7-2
abundance: few
d_gene: .
CDR3aa: CASSSGPQGNQPQHF

v_gene: TRBV2
abundance: few
d_gene: .
CDR3aa: CASGSREIGDAFF

v_gene: TRBV24-1
abundance: many
d_gene: .
CDR3aa: CATSDLDGALYGYTF

v_gene: TRBV7-8
abundance: few
d_gene: .
CDR3aa: CASSLIPLSMNTEAFF

v_gene: TRBV2
abundance: .
d_gene: TRBD1
CDR3aa: CASIDRGPYEQYF

v_gene: TRBV7-2
abundance: .
d_gene: .
CDR3aa: CASSQEPGGSRRRQETQYF

v_gene: TRBV25-1
abundance: .
d_gene: .
CDR3aa: CASRQRGEKLFF